The following is a T cell receptor (beta chain) sequence with its context. This clone is deemed medium-sized (0.01 to 0.1%). Its target antigen remains unknown. Nothing much larger sits one base from this clone, and base qualities are not available. Cut back by 9 bases and 1 base, the V and J ends lie 7 bases apart. CDR1 and CDR2 were assigned from the germline V gene as SNHLY and FYNNEI. The CDR3 runs 12 amino acids, cysteine and phenylalanine included. The entry retains the CDR3 DNA only, 36 bases that are in frame from base 1. This entry comes from a study of TIL therapy for anti-PD-1-resistant metastatic lung cancer (dated by TCRdb to the early 2020s). The study in broad terms: A median age of 54 years (range about 38-75) and a median tumor PD-L1 proportion score of about 5.4% were recorded among enrolled patients. A median non-synonymous tumor mutation burden of approximately 1.4 mutations per megabase was determined across the cohort by whole-exome sequencing. Clonotypes were tracked across tumor, expanded TIL product and serial blood samples by T cell receptor beta sequencing of tumor and peripheral blood. Most of the cohort had lung adenocarcinoma, a few tumors were EGFR-mutant and two were ALK-rearranged, and half of the patients were current or former smokers. Results the study describes overall, beyond this receptor: The study protocol defined all tumor marker inferences as exploratory. Compared with baseline intratumoral T cells, expanded TIL cultures were more clonal and less diverse (median clonality roughly 6.5% vs 31%, p < 0.0001). Generalizability was limited because the cohort was highly selected, with more treatment-naive, never-smoker and oncogene-addicted patients included than is typical. Clonal turnover during TIL culture was high, and many clones enriched in the product were not detected in the baseline tumor, suggesting clonal contraction rather than faithful expansion.

In light of the paper, this sample's time point label describes: pre-treatment sample, taken before nivolumab and TIL therapy. Baseline tumor samples were excised metastases, mostly pleural nodules or supraclavicular lymph nodes, from the same resection used to grow TIL. Tumors were harvested prior to any PD-1/PD-L1 blockade, after which nivolumab was administered to patients, and lymphodepletion, expanded TIL infusion and IL-2 were given to patients who progressed. Adults with stage 4 NSCLC were enrolled from 2017 to early 2020 in a dual-center phase I trial. The samples were obtained from a phase I trial that was single-arm and open-label and tested tumor-infiltrating lymphocyte therapy combined with nivolumab in advanced non-small cell lung cancer. Portions of each resected tumor were snap-frozen in liquid nitrogen and were stored at -80 degrees C. Tumor regions of interest were chosen on H&E sections by laser-capture macrodissection, pulverized into approximately 15 mg aliquots, and extracted with Qiagen Allprep kits.

Using bias-controlled multiplex PCR with the immunoSEQ v3 hsTCRB kit, the TCR beta CDR3 regions were amplified from genomic DNA. An Illumina NextSeq 500 was used to sequence the TCR libraries, reaching some 2 million read pairs at survey level or roughly 4.5-6.5 million at deep level. From the authors' description of their analysis: V, D and J genes were assigned, non-productive sequences were removed, and clonality was reported by immunoSEQ Analyzer software. Repertoires were compared using productive Simpson clonality and Morisita overlap index of productive TRB rearrangements between infused TIL and blood. TCRdb took over this immuneACCESS table, retaining in-frame rearrangements with V and J assigned. Such tables are incomplete; in checked studies, under half of the missing clones stem from an unresolved V gene, and the remainder is unexplained. The V and J calls and clone size were taken over from that table, and D and trimming were inferred from the DNA. The sample data list approximately 87,000 clones, and around 71% of these were observed just once. Approximately 11% of the sample is held by the ten biggest clonotypes.

The sequence links TRBV2 to TRBJ2-1; the D segment cannot be called with confidence. The clonotype originates from a person aged 25-85 years with non-small cell lung cancer. The sequenced sample was tumor tissue, obtained at baseline. The CDR3 protein sequence reads: CARAVSYNEQFF. The sequenced DNA: TGTGCCAGGGCGGTTTCCTACAATGAGCAGTTCTTC. When the CDR3 is completed using the reference TRBV2 and TRBJ2-1 genes on either side, the full variable domain is EPEVTQTPSHQVTQMGQEVILRCVPISNHLYFYWYRQILGQKVEFLVSFYNNEISEKSEIFDDQFSVERPDGSNFTLKIRSTKLEDSAMYFCARAVSYNEQFFGPGTRLTVL.